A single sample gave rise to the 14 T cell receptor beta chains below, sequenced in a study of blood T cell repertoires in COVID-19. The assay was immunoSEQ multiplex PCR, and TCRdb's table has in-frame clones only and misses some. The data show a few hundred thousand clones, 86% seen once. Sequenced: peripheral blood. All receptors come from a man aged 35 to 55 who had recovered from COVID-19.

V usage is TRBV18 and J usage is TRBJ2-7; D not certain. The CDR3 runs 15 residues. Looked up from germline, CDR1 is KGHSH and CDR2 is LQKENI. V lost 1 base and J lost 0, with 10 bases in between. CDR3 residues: CASSPRRIHSYEQYF. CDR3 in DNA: TGTGCCAGCTCACCACGCAGGATTCACTCCTACGAGCAGTACTTC.

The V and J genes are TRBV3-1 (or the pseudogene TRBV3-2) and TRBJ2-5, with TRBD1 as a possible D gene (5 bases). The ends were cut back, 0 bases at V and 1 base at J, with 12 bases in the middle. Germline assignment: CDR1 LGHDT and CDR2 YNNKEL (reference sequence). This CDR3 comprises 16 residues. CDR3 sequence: CASSQDITGTQETQYF. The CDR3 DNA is TGTGCCAGCAGCCAAGATATAACAGGAACCCAAGAGACCCAGTACTTC.

In nucleotides, the CDR3 is TGTGCCACCAGCAGAGAGGACAGGCCCTACGAGCAGTACTTC. This encodes CATSREDRPYEQYF. The rearrangement links TRBV15 to TRBJ2-7; 7 nucleotides line up with TRBD1. V lost 0 bases to trimming and J lost 2 bases; unmatched junction nucleotides: 1. The CDR3 runs to 14 residues. Germline CDR1 LNHNV, CDR2 YYDKDF (reference sequence).

This CDR3 reads CASSLDPGGPGSSYEQYF. Written as DNA, the CDR3 is TGCGCCAGCAGCTTGGATCCGGGAGGGCCAGGGAGCTCCTACGAGCAGTACTTC. The chain uses TRBV5-1 and TRBJ2-7; TRBD2 matches 8 bases. The CDR3 runs 18 residues. The junction had 11 bases not matched to a gene; V was cut back by 0 bases and J by 0 bases. Per germline, CDR1 SGHRS and CDR2 YFSETQ.

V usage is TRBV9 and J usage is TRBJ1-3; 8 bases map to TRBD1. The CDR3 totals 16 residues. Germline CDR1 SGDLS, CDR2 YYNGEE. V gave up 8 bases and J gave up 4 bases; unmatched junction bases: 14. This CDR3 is CASSRAGTGSGNTIYF. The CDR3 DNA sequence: TGTGCCAGTTCCCGAGCGGGGACAGGCTCAGGAAACACCATATATTTT.

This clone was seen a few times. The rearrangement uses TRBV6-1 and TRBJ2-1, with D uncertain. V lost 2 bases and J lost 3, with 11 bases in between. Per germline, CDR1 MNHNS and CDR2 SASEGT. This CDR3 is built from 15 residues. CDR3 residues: CASSESARSYNEQFF. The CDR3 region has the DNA TGTGCCAGCAGTGAATCTGCGAGGAGCTACAATGAGCAGTTCTTC.

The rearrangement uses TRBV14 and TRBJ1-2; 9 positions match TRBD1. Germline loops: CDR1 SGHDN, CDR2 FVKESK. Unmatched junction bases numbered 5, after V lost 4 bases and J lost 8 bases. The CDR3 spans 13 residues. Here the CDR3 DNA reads TGTGCCAGCAGCCTTTCGACAGGGGGGGGCTACACCTTC. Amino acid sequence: CASSLSTGGGYTF.

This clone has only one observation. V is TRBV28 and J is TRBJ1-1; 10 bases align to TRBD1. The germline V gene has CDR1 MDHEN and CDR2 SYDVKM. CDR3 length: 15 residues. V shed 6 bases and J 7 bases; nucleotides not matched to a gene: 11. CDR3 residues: CASSIIRDRGREAFF. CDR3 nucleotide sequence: TGTGCCAGCAGCATTATCCGGGACAGGGGCCGTGAAGCTTTCTTT.

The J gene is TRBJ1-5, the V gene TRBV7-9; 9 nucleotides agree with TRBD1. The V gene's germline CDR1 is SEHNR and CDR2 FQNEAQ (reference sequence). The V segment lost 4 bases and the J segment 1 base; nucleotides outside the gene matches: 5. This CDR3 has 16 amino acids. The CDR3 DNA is TGTGCCAGCAGCTCGGGACAGGGAGGGAGCAATCAGCCCCAGCATTTT. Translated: CASSSGQGGSNQPQHF. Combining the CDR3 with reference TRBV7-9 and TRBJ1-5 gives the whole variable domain DTGVSQNPRHKITKRGQNVTFRCDPISEHNRLYWYRQTLGQGPEFLTYFQNEAQLEKSRLLSDRFSAERPKGSFSTLEIQRTEQGDSAMYLCASSSGQGGSNQPQHFGDGTRLSIL.

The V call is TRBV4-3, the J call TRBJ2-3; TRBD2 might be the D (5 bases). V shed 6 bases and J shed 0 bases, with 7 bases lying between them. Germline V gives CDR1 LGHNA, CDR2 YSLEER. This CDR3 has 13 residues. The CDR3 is CASSWTSTDTQYF. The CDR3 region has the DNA TGCGCCAGCAGTTGGACTAGCACAGATACGCAGTATTTT.

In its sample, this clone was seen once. CDR3: CASSFPGQGVDYGYTF. As DNA, the CDR3 is TGCGCCAGCAGCTTCCCTGGACAGGGGGTGGACTATGGCTACACCTTC. The genes are TRBV5-1 and TRBJ1-2; TRBD1 matches at 10 bases. V lost 2 bases, J lost 3 bases, and 7 bases stayed unmatched. Germline-derived CDR1 and CDR2 are SGHRS and YFSETQ. This CDR3 is 16 amino acids long.

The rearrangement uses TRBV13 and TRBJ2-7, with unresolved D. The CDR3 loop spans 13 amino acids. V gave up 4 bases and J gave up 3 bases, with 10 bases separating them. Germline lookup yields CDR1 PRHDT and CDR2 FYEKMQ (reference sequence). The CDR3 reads CASSSLGYYEQYF. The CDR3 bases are TGTGCCAGCAGCTCTCTAGGTTACTACGAGCAGTACTTC.

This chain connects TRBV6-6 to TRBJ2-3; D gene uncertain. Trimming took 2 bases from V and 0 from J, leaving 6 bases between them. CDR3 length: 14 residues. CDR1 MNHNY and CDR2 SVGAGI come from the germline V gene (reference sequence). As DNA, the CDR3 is TGTGCCAGCAGTTACCGCGCGAGCACAGATACGCAGTATTTT. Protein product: CASSYRASTDTQYF.

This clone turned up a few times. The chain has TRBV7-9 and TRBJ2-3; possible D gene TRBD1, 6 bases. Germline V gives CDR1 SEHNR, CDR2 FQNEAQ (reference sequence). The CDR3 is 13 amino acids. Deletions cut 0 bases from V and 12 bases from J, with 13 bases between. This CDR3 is CASSLATGRGQYF. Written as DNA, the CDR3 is TGTGCCAGCAGCTTAGCCACGGGCAGGGGACAGTATTTT. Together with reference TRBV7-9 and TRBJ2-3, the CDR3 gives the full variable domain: DTGVSQNPRHKITKRGQNVTFRCDPISEHNRLYWYRQTLGQGPEFLTYFQNEAQLEKSRLLSDRFSAERPKGSFSTLEIQRTEQGDSAMYLCASSLATGRGQYFGPGTRLTVL.